This T cell receptor (beta chain) derives from a study of early T cells in non-severe SARS-CoV-2 infection. Overall study context: Unsorted whole blood bulk RNA was sequenced, with unpaired chains. Findings and caveats of the study: Anti-spike CD8 specificities were favored by VDJdb matching, whose results missed private and CD4 specificities.

Concerning this clonotype: Its specificity is unknown.

Germline V lookup: CDR1 SNHLY, CDR2 FYNNEI. Trimming removed 4 bases at V and 1 base at J, with 7 bases between. The CDR3 is made up of 13 amino acids. Individual cDNA molecules carried attached unique molecular identifiers. TCRdb re-called the 5' RACE reads with MiXCR, one entry per CDR3 protein. The data show approximately 83,000 distinct CDR3 sequences, 13% to 15% seen once. The TCR was taken from an adult who was a healthcare worker with PCR-confirmed SARS-CoV-2 infection or an uninfected control (not recorded which). Input material: whole blood. The gene calls are TRBV2 and TRBJ1-1; D remains unclear. The DNA for the CDR3 is TGTGCCAGCAGTGGTCAAACGAACACTGAAGCTTTCTTT. Translation gives CASSGQTNTEAFF.